This T cell receptor (beta chain) stems from a study of identical twins (TCRdb year 2016). Background on the whole study: TCR alpha and beta repertoires from monozygotic twins, unrelated adults of various ages and cord blood were deep-sequenced to test whether fetal clonotypes persist. To rule out contamination, the twin experiments were replicated at different times with different library preparation protocols.

The library was made by 5' RACE. The reads were generated on an Illumina HiSeq 2000. Template switching added a universal primer binding site, and the final cDNA carried a unique molecular identifier that allowed TCR cDNA molecules to be counted accurately. Specific primers in the conserved constant-segment region were used to synthesize first-strand cDNA for the TCR alpha and beta chains. To control for contamination, every cDNA library was double barcoded, receiving both a SMART-Mk sample barcode and Illumina barcodes. TruSeq adapter sequences along with Illumina sample barcodes were introduced in two successive PCR steps. TCR alpha and beta cDNA libraries were sequenced on the Illumina HiSeq platform with custom primers. Turning to the authors' computational methods: Raw reads were processed with MiGEC to extract unique molecular identifiers, and MiXCR was used to determine CDR3 positions. For each individual, recombination models were inferred using an EM algorithm with the repgenHMM and IGoR tools. Shared clonotype analysis was performed with the tcR package in R, normalizing sharing by the product of cloneset sizes. Out-of-frame nonproductive sequences were analyzed to study raw recombination free of thymic and clonal selection effects. In TCRdb, the public reads were trimmed at Q25 with fastp and aligned with MiXCR, with productive beta chains retained. Every CDR3 protein is listed once, alongside the most common genes and DNA of its rows. The V and J calls were determined by TCRdb, not by the authors. Across this sample there are some 560,000 distinct CDR3 sequences, with 7.5% to 10% seen only once. Roughly 3% of the sample lies in the top ten.

Every donor in the study was a healthy Caucasian. The twin cohort comprised three pairs of female monozygotic twins, all aged roughly 18 to 29 years. Peripheral blood mononuclear cells were the source from which RNA for the TCR libraries was isolated. This clonotype was counted at least ten times. Its antigen has not been determined. Per-nucleotide qualities are absent, and no much larger clonotype sits a single base away. Overall results and qualifications from the work: Compared with coincidental sharing between unrelated individuals, an excess of low generation-probability sequences was observed among out-of-frame TCR alpha sequences shared between twins. Because the same donors could not be followed over many years, the conclusions relied on cross-sectional statistical analysis. Out-of-frame TCR alpha sharing in monozygotic twins was systematically underestimated by recombination models, whereas sharing between unrelated individuals was in agreement with the recombination models. Fewer insertions were carried by abundant cord blood beta clonotypes; a weaker similar trend was observed in young adult naive repertoires, while no such trend was observed in memory repertoires. Invariant T cells such as MAIT and iNKT could partly confound zero-insertion analyses, though diverse VJ usage argued against this for most clonotypes. Excess twin sharing in beta out-of-frame sequences was weaker because fewer shared sequences lowered the signal-to-noise ratio.

The germline V gene (reference sequence) provides CDR1 DFQATT and CDR2 SNEGSKA. The CDR3 measures 14 amino acids from cysteine to phenylalanine. Of the read, only the CDR3 DNA is kept; its 42 bases are in frame from base 1. V is trimmed back by 2 bases and J by 6 bases, and the junction contains 6 bases that no gene match accounts for. The same specimen was also included in a second study, on yellow fever vaccine responses in identical twins. Drawing on the second study: According to the authors, the vaccine-induced T cell response in identical twins seemed to be partly convergent and partly specific to each individual. Focusing on identical twins, the study followed the T cell clones that responded to the vaccine, and did so with precision.

Sequenced material: PBMCs. The clonotype was recovered from a woman between 18 and 29 years old in good health. Here the chain combines TRBV20-1 and TRBJ2-7; a stretch of 11 junction bases matches TRBD1. The nucleotide sequence is TGCAGTGCTAGACCGGACAGGGGGCTGATCGAGCAGTACTTC. It translates to CSARPDRGLIEQYF.